This TCR beta chain was identified during a study of regulatory T cells in long-lasting Graves disease. Study conclusions and caveats: Persistent Graves' patients showed a TCR diversity that was lower than that of newly diagnosed ones. Investigators studied peripheral blood only, not thyroid tissue.

V dropped 5 bases and J dropped 1; count of bases not matched to a gene: 6. Germline V gene sequence: CDR1 MNHEY, CDR2 SMNVEV (reference sequence). The CDR3 sequence is 15 residues long. The sample's time point: newly diagnosed GD, antithyroid drugs for less than 3 months. PBMC RNA served as the TCR library source. Staff drew 8 to 9 milliliters of peripheral blood into EDTA tubes. Arm-PCR of CDR3 regions and iRepertoire HTBI primers were used to build TCR beta libraries. In the original workflow: The identification of 50 to 65 TRBV and some 15 TRBJ segments was made across samples. TCRdb reprocessed the multiplex PCR reads via MiXCR and lists one record per CDR3 protein. TCRdb's processing, not the study's, gives the V and J calls here. The sample contains approximately 400,000 distinct CDR3 sequences, 15% of which appear only once. Turning to this clonotype: The target antigen is unknown.

This sequence joins TRBV27 and TRBJ2-3; 7 bases are shared with TRBD2. The clonotype originates from a female donor with Graves disease. The specimen was peripheral blood mononuclear cells (PBMCs), collected at new diagnosis, from a patient treated with antithyroid drugs. CDR3 coding DNA: TGTGCCAGCAGTGATGAAAGCGGGGGCACAGATACGCAGTATTTT. It translates to CASSDESGGTDTQYF.